This T cell receptor beta chain was obtained from a study of post-analysis software for immune sequencing data (dated by TCRdb to the mid-2010s). With respect to the entire study: Disease courses on record covered relapsing-remitting, secondary progressive and progressive-relapsing multiple sclerosis, though some patients had no subtype annotation. Patient repertoires were compared against about a dozen previously published healthy control repertoires from donors aged roughly 6 to 28 years. A subset of samples was prepared in parallel using single-end sample barcoding, then pooled and co-amplified after Illumina adapter ligation.

To demonstrate the VDJtools post-analysis software, the study profiled TCR beta repertoires from the peripheral blood of 13 young patients with multiple sclerosis. The multiple sclerosis patients were children and adolescents between 6 and 15 years of age. Concerning this clonotype: It lacks a known antigen. It has no much larger one-base neighbor in the sample; base qualities were not kept.

Reading from cysteine to phenylalanine, the CDR3 counts 17 amino acids. The entry retains the CDR3 DNA only, 51 bases that are in frame from base 1. Via the germline V gene, CDR1 is SGHRS and CDR2 YFSETQ. The method was PCR. Sequenced using an Illumina HiSeq 2500. To reduce PCR and sequencing biases, unique molecular identifiers were incorporated into the TCR beta cDNA libraries. Per 1 to 10 million input T cells, roughly 500,000 cDNA molecules were obtained, such that each molecule approximated one T cell. The patient libraries were prepared and sequenced with the same protocol used for the earlier healthy control dataset. Samples belonging to the same batch were prepared together, multiplexed and sequenced on a shared HiSeq lane. As for the authors' bioinformatics: MIGEC was used to process the raw barcoded reads, and molecular identifier groups with only a single read were discarded before consensus assembly and CDR3 extraction. VDJtools was used for post-analysis of the clonotype tables, and diversity was normalized by down-sampling every dataset to the size of the smallest sample. Repertoire overlap clustering matched CDR3 amino acid but not nucleotide sequences to correct batch-related cross-sample contamination. TCRdb passed the public sequencing reads through fastp at Q25 and MiXCR, retaining productive beta sequences. Duplicate CDR3 protein sequences are folded into a single record with the most common DNA and genes. The authors' filters were not applied to this entry. The sample profile shows 650,000 to 850,000 distinct CDR3 sequences; about 53% of them were found once. The top ten clones comprise approximately 4.2% of the sample.

The paper as a whole reports these results and caveats: Strong co-clustering of samples prepared in the same batch was shown by direct clustering with F measure, prompting a batch-effect correction. Significantly higher frequencies in patients than in controls were found for five or six TRBV segments, including TRBV5-6, TRBV5-1 and TRBV20-1. Significantly lower normalized Chao1 diversity was found in multiple sclerosis patients than in controls, suggesting substantial peripheral T-cell clonal expansion. The control group was slightly older than the multiple sclerosis patient group.

The sequencing sample was made of blood. The TCR sequence derives from a girl aged 10-17 years with multiple sclerosis. Recombination joined TRBV5-1 with TRBJ2-4; 9 of the junction bases match TRBD2. The end of the DNA is better explained by TRBJ2-7, so the J call may be wrong. The sequenced DNA is TGCGCCAGCAGCTTTTCTCTGGGACTAGCCGACAAATACGAGCAGTACTTC. Translated, this gives CASSFSLGLADKYEQYF.